The source of this T cell receptor beta chain is a study of control samples from healthy donors and cancer patients. Germline CDR1 is SGHVS and CDR2 is FNYEAQ. This CDR3 contains 14 residues. V lost 2 bases, J lost 2 bases, and 10 bases lay in between. This clone was detected a few times. The data were produced by immunoSEQ multiplex PCR, yet TCRdb's version contains in-frame clones alone and is incomplete. The sample yields just over 90,000 clones, more than 85% seen once. The specimen was blood. This chain connects TRBV7-6 to TRBJ2-7; a weak D match, TRBD1 (6 bases). This receptor was obtained from a woman in her forties or fifties in good health. CDR3: CASSLQGRTYEQYF. As DNA, the CDR3 is TGTGCCAGCAGCTTACAGGGGAGAACCTACGAGCAGTACTTC.